This passage covers 23 T cell receptor beta chains from one sample sequenced in a study of T cell changes during pregnancy in multiple sclerosis. The assay was immunoSEQ multiplex PCR, and TCRdb's table has in-frame clones only and misses some. The sample lists roughly 61,000 clones, roughly 93% occurring once. The source material was peripheral blood, sampled after pregnancy. The receptors originated from a female donor with multiple sclerosis, enrolled in a pregnancy study.

The CDR3 DNA reads as TGTGCCAGCAGTTCCAGTAACGAGCAGTACTTC. It yields the protein CASSSSNEQYF. The chain recombines TRBV11-3 with TRBJ2-7, with no clear D. V lost 6 bases to trimming and J lost 5 bases, with 8 bases between them. Germline CDR1 is SGHNT and CDR2 is YENEEA. The CDR3 runs 11 residues.

This chain connects TRBV18 to TRBJ2-1, with TRBD2 matching over 10 bases. The germline CDR1 and CDR2 sequences are KGHSH and LQKENI. The CDR3 extends over 15 amino acids. J lost 4 bases, V lost 8 bases, and 8 bases had no gene match. For the CDR3, the DNA is TGTGCCAGCCACCCAAGAGCGGGAGGGTACAATGAGCAGTTCTTC. Amino acids: CASHPRAGGYNEQFF.

The chain combines TRBV7-9 with TRBJ2-1; the D gene is possibly TRBD1 (6 bases). Germline values: CDR1 SEHNR, CDR2 FQNEAQ (reference sequence). The CDR3 runs to 13 residues. Trimming took off 7 bases at V and 9 bases at J, with 16 bases between the two ends. The CDR3 region is CASTLNRGGEQFF. For the CDR3, the DNA is TGTGCCAGCACCCTCAATAGAGGGGGTGAGCAGTTCTTC. Together with reference TRBV7-9 and TRBJ2-1, the CDR3 gives the full variable domain: DTGVSQNPRHKITKRGQNVTFRCDPISEHNRLYWYRQTLGQGPEFLTYFQNEAQLEKSRLLSDRFSAERPKGSFSTLEIQRTEQGDSAMYLCASTLNRGGEQFFGPGTRLTVL.

This clone appeared a single time. The chain couples TRBV18 to TRBJ1-2; D uncertain. This CDR3 region has 16 residues. Trimming shortened V by 8 bases and J by 3 bases, and 22 bases separated the two germline ends. CDR1 is KGHSH, CDR2 LQKENI, per germline. The DNA for the CDR3 is TGTGCCAGCCACCAAGGTAGTCGCGGATATGACTATGGCTACACCTTC. It codes for CASHQGSRGYDYGYTF. The variable domain in full, with the rest retrieved from reference TRBV18 and TRBJ1-2, is NAGVMQNPRHLVRRRGQEARLRCSPMKGHSHVYWYRQLPEEGLKFMVYLQKENIIDESGMPKERFSAEFPKEGPSILRIQQVVRGDSAAYFCASHQGSRGYDYGYTFGSGTRLTVV.

The chain recombines TRBV2 with TRBJ2-1; 12 bases are shared with TRBD2. The CDR3 spans 15 residues. The V and J ends lost 5 bases and 4 bases, in that order; junction bases with no gene match: 3. Germline V CDR1 and CDR2: SNHLY, FYNNEI. The CDR3 here is CASSLGLAGYNEQFF. For the CDR3, the DNA is TGTGCCAGCAGTCTCGGACTAGCGGGATACAATGAGCAGTTCTTC. Combining the CDR3 with reference TRBV2 and TRBJ2-1 gives the whole variable domain EPEVTQTPSHQVTQMGQEVILRCVPISNHLYFYWYRQILGQKVEFLVSFYNNEISEKSEIFDDQFSVERPDGSNFTLKIRSTKLEDSAMYFCASSLGLAGYNEQFFGPGTRLTVL.

The rearrangement uses TRBV6-5 and TRBJ2-2; 14 bases fit TRBD2. The CDR3 is 16 residues long. Germline V gene sequence: CDR1 MNHEY, CDR2 SVGAGI. The V and J ends lost 2 bases and 7 bases, in that order; junction bases with no gene match: 3. The CDR3 spells CASSYGTSGSHGELFF. In DNA, the CDR3 is TGTGCCAGCAGTTACGGGACTAGCGGGAGTCACGGGGAGCTGTTTTTT.

The chain carries TRBV19 and TRBJ1-5, with TRBD1 matching over 8 bases. The V gene end was trimmed by 5 bases and the J gene end by 7 bases; junction bases not matched to a gene: 7. CDR3 size: 14 residues. Germline V gives CDR1 LNHDA, CDR2 SQIVND (reference sequence). CDR3 sequence: CASSDQGARQPQHF. The CDR3 DNA reads TGTGCCAGTAGTGACCAGGGGGCTCGGCAGCCCCAGCATTTT.

The chain is built from TRBV2 and TRBJ2-1; possibly TRBD2 for D (6 bases). Between the trimmed V and J ends, which lost 6 bases and 8 bases, there was a span of 11 bases. CDR3 length: 12 residues. The V gene's germline CDR1 is SNHLY and CDR2 FYNNEI. The CDR3 here is CASSPGEDEQFF. In DNA form, the CDR3 reads TGTGCCAGCAGCCCGGGGGAGGATGAGCAGTTCTTC.

This clone is a singleton in its sample. This sequence joins TRBV28 and TRBJ2-5; tentatively, D is TRBD1 (5 bases). Trimming stripped 1 base from V and 4 bases from J, with 10 bases between. The germline V gene has CDR1 MDHEN and CDR2 SYDVKM. The CDR3 loop spans 14 amino acids. In DNA, the CDR3 is TGTGCCAGCAGTTTATTGGCAGGGCTAGAGACCCAGTACTTC. Residues: CASSLLAGLETQYF.

The rearrangement joins TRBV5-1 to TRBJ2-1; 7 bases fit TRBD2. The J segment lost 4 bases and the V segment lost 4 bases, leaving 8 bases of the junction unmatched. CDR3 length: 15 amino acids. The V gene's germline CDR1 is SGHRS and CDR2 YFSETQ. The CDR3 sequence: CASSVHSGSYNEQFF. As DNA, the CDR3 is TGCGCCAGCAGCGTACATAGCGGGTCGTACAATGAGCAGTTCTTC.

The chain recombines TRBV6-5 with TRBJ1-1; 9 nucleotides line up with TRBD1. The V gene's germline CDR1 is MNHEY and CDR2 SVGAGI. The CDR3 spans 15 residues. Losses at the gene ends were 6 bases for V and 0 bases for J; bases not matched to a gene: 5. The CDR3 loop is CASSTDRGLNTEAFF. CDR3 sequence (DNA): TGTGCCAGCAGCACGGACAGGGGACTGAACACTGAAGCTTTCTTT.

The genes are TRBV7-2 and TRBJ2-1; no definite D call. This CDR3 contains 16 residues. The germline V and J ends were trimmed by 4 bases and 3 bases, with 16 bases remaining between them. Germline CDR1 and CDR2: SGHTA and FQGNSA. The CDR3 DNA sequence: TGTGCCAGCAGCTCCTCTAGGAGTCTGGACTACAATGAGCAGTTCTTC. As protein: CASSSSRSLDYNEQFF.

The genes are TRBV2 and TRBJ2-3, with TRBD2 matching 12 bases. Trimming removed 3 bases from V and 0 bases from J; junction bases left unmatched: 10. The germline CDR1 and CDR2 sequences are SNHLY and FYNNEI. This CDR3 has 19 residues. CDR3 in DNA: TGTGCCAGCAGTGAGACTAGCGGGAGAGGGTACTCTAGCACAGATACGCAGTATTTT. It specifies CASSETSGRGYSSTDTQYF.

V and J are TRBV7-9 and TRBJ1-4, with TRBD1 matching 9 bases. Looked up from germline, CDR1 is SEHNR and CDR2 is FQNEAQ (reference sequence). The CDR3 loop spans 17 amino acids. The ends lost 5 bases at V and 7 bases at J; junction bases unmatched: 14. The CDR3 is CASSPWTGEELSEKLFF. CDR3 bases: TGTGCCAGCAGCCCCTGGACAGGGGAAGAGTTAAGTGAAAAACTGTTTTTT.

The sample holds one count of this clone. This chain uses TRBV11-2 with TRBJ2-3, with a tentative D call TRBD2 (5 bases). This CDR3 has 15 residues. V was cut by 5 bases and J by 0 bases, with 12 bases left in between. Looked up from germline, CDR1 is SGHAT and CDR2 is FQNNGV. The CDR3 region is CASSLRLPSTDTQYF. The CDR3 DNA reads as TGTGCCAGCAGCCTCAGACTACCTAGCACAGATACGCAGTATTTT.

The chain couples TRBV4-3 to TRBJ2-7; maybe TRBD2 (6 bases). The length of the CDR3 is 15 residues. V was pared by 4 bases and J by 3 bases, with 16 bases between. Germline lookup yields CDR1 LGHNA and CDR2 YSLEER. The CDR3 nucleotides read TGCGCCAGCAGCCCCACGGAGGAGGGCTACTACGAGCAGTACTTC. It is translated as CASSPTEEGYYEQYF.

The chain has TRBV6-5 and TRBJ2-2; 9 nucleotides align to TRBD1. CDR1 MNHEY and CDR2 SVGAGI come from the germline V gene. The V segment lost 0 bases and the J segment 7 bases; nucleotides outside the gene matches: 6. The CDR3 is 16 residues long. This chain's CDR3 is CASSYSRTGADGELFF. In nucleotides, the CDR3 is TGTGCCAGCAGTTACTCGCGGACAGGGGCGGACGGGGAGCTGTTTTTT.

The chain combines TRBV5-4 with TRBJ2-5, with 7 bases aligning to TRBD1. After removal of 0 bases from V and 5 bases from J, the junction contained 13 bases not matched to a gene. Germline V gene lookup returns CDR1 SGHNT and CDR2 YYREEE (reference sequence). This CDR3 comprises 17 residues. DNA for the CDR3: TGTGCCAGCAGCTTGGCCGGGGACAGTATAAACGGCGAGACCCAGTACTTC. This codes for CASSLAGDSINGETQYF.

V gene TRBV18 combines with J gene TRBJ2-2; 12 bases match TRBD2. V trimming: 7 bases; J trimming: 4 bases; junction bases outside the gene matches: 7. The CDR3 sequence is 16 residues long. Germline lookup yields CDR1 KGHSH and CDR2 LQKENI. The CDR3 loop reads CASYRTSGTGTGELFF. DNA of the CDR3: TGTGCCAGCTACAGGACTAGCGGGACGGGCACCGGGGAGCTGTTTTTT.

The chain has TRBV2 and TRBJ1-2, with a possible D match to TRBD1 (6 bases). V was cut by 6 bases and J by 6 bases, with 17 bases left in between. The CDR3 runs to 14 residues. The germline gives CDR1 SNHLY, CDR2 FYNNEI. The CDR3 sequence is CASSTRTAVHGYTF. The CDR3 nucleotides are TGTGCCAGCAGCACAAGGACAGCCGTCCATGGCTACACCTTC. The complete variable domain, with remaining parts taken from reference TRBV2 and TRBJ1-2, reads EPEVTQTPSHQVTQMGQEVILRCVPISNHLYFYWYRQILGQKVEFLVSFYNNEISEKSEIFDDQFSVERPDGSNFTLKIRSTKLEDSAMYFCASSTRTAVHGYTFGSGTRLTVV.

This clone appeared a few times. The gene calls are TRBV27 and TRBJ1-5; tentatively, D is TRBD1 (6 bases). The ends were cut back, 2 bases at V and 4 bases at J, with 12 bases in the middle. Germline-derived CDR1 and CDR2 are MNHEY and SMNVEV (reference sequence). This CDR3 contains 15 residues. The CDR3 DNA follows: TGTGCCAGCAGTTTAGCGGGGGCAGGAAATCAGCCCCAGCATTTT. This translates into CASSLAGAGNQPQHF.

The chain is built from TRBV29-1 and TRBJ2-7; 8 bases are a match to TRBD1. The V and J ends lost 7 bases and 4 bases, in that order; junction bases with no gene match: 9. CDR1 SQVTM and CDR2 ANQGSEA come from the germline V gene. CDR3 length equals 13 residues. CDR3 nucleotide sequence: TGCAGCGGGGTACAGGGGGAAAGGTACGAGCAGTACTTC. This codes for CSGVQGERYEQYF.

The genes are TRBV27 and TRBJ2-3, with 7 bases identical to TRBD1. Germline V lookup: CDR1 MNHEY, CDR2 SMNVEV (reference sequence). Losses at the gene ends were 6 bases for V and 7 bases for J; bases not matched to a gene: 16. The CDR3 is 16 amino acids. The CDR3 spells CASRTGQVEVPYTQYF. For the CDR3, the DNA is TGTGCCAGCAGAACTGGACAGGTTGAAGTCCCGTATACGCAGTATTTT.